Sequencing of this T cell receptor (beta chain) was carried out in a study of response to subunit inactivated influenza vaccine. The germline V gene encodes CDR1 DFQATT and CDR2 SNEGSKA (reference sequence). Deletions cut 5 bases from V and 6 bases from J, with 10 bases between. The CDR3 totals 11 residues. One entry per CDR3 protein results from TCRdb running MiXCR on the RT-PCR reads. There are just under 550,000 distinct CDR3 sequences in the sample; roughly 25% occur only once, and approximately 3% lies in the top ten. This clonotype was seen only a few times. The same sample was also used in a study of T cells expressing NK-cell markers. That source reports: The cDNA for TCR beta came from 5'RACE template switching with UMIs.

The source of this sequence is a man over 45 who received an inactivated influenza vaccine. The sample in question was CD4+ T cells sorted from PBMCs, obtained 11 to 12 days after vaccination. The chain has TRBV20-1 and TRBJ1-1; D not resolved. CDR3 in amino acids: CSASQKSEAFF. The CDR3 DNA sequence: TGCAGTGCTTCCCAAAAGTCTGAAGCTTTCTTT.